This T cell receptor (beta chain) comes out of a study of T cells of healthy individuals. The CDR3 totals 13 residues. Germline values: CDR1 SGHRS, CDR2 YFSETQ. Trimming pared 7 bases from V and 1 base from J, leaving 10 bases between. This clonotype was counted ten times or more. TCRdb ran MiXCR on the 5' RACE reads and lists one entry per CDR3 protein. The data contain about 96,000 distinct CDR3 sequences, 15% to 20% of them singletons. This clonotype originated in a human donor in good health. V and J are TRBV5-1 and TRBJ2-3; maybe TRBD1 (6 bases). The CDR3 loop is CASFRGGTDTQYF. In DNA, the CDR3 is TGCGCCAGCTTCAGGGGTGGCACAGATACGCAGTATTTT.